This T cell receptor beta chain was observed in a study of cytomegalovirus exposure and HLA in healthy donors. Turning to the study itself: Previous work identified some 120 million unique TCR beta sequences from 200 million or so T cells. Counted in an early data release were 85 million or so unique TCRs from HLA-typed donors.

Germline loops: CDR1 MNHNS, CDR2 SASEGT. Trimming cost V 5 bases and J 2 bases, with 9 bases left between them. CDR3 length: 14 amino acids. As to this clone: No antigen is known for it.

When sampled, the donors appeared nominally healthy, though they likely had unrecorded immune exposures. Study-level findings and limits: In vitro checks showed that a few CMV-associated chains really do target CMV antigens.

Amplification used 60 Vbeta primers and 13 Jbeta primers. The table came from immunoSEQ multiplex PCR; TCRdb's copy has only in-frame clones and leaves some out. The sample has 120,000 or so clones, more than 60% seen once; the top ten hold more than 7.5%. This TCR was sampled from a woman aged 45-65 years in good health and CMV-seropositive. The sample was PBMCs. This chain connects TRBV6-1 to TRBJ1-4; no firm D call. CDR3 sequence (DNA): TGTGCCAGCAGTTTACAGCCGACTAATGAAAAACTGTTTTTT. Protein product: CASSLQPTNEKLFF.